The rows below give T cell receptor beta chains drawn from one sample of a study of cytomegalovirus exposure and HLA in healthy donors. The repertoire was sequenced with immunoSEQ multiplex PCR; TCRdb's copy has only in-frame clones and lacks some. Among 100,000 to 150,000 clones, less than 85% were seen once, and the ten largest hold 8.9%. Sequencing input: PBMCs. The receptors here all came from a man aged 25 to 40 in good health and CMV-seropositive. The CDR3 runs from the conserved cysteine through the conserved F or W. Fields, in order: clone size, D gene, V gene, J gene, CDR3 DNA, CDR3 protein. The D gene is left open where the match is weak. For some rows the clone size is stated as once, few or many, or as a class when expanded; others skip it.

clone size: -; D gene: -; V gene: TRBV7-9; J gene: TRBJ1-1; CDR3 DNA: TGTGCCAGCAGCCGCGGGGGGGCAGCAAAAAACACTGAAGCTTTCTTC; CDR3 protein: CASSRGGAAKNTEAFF
clone size: few; D gene: TRBD1; V gene: TRBV19; J gene: TRBJ1-2; CDR3 DNA: TGTGCCAGCAAGGACAGGGTAGGATATGGCTACACCTTC; CDR3 protein: CASKDRVGYGYTF
clone size: -; D gene: TRBD1; V gene: TRBV6-4; J gene: TRBJ1-6; CDR3 DNA: TGTGCCAGCAGTGAACAGGGGGCCTATAATTCACCCCTCCACTTT; CDR3 protein: CASSEQGAYNSPLHF
clone size: -; D gene: -; V gene: TRBV6-5; J gene: TRBJ1-1; CDR3 DNA: TGTGCCAGCAAAGTGGGGAGACCTAACACTGAAGCTTTCTTT; CDR3 protein: CASKVGRPNTEAFF
clone size: -; D gene: -; V gene: TRBV9; J gene: TRBJ1-1; CDR3 DNA: TGTGCCAGCAGACAGCCGAACACTGAAGCTTTCTTT; CDR3 protein: CASRQPNTEAFF
clone size: -; D gene: TRBD1; V gene: TRBV4-1; J gene: TRBJ1-6; CDR3 DNA: TGCGCCAGCAGCCAACGGGACAGGGCCAATTCACCCCTCCACTTT; CDR3 protein: CASSQRDRANSPLHF
clone size: -; D gene: -; V gene: TRBV21-1; J gene: TRBJ1-3; CDR3 DNA: TGTGCCAGCAGCAAACGTTTAGGGGCCGTGTCGTTGGGAAACACCATATATTTT; CDR3 protein: CASSKRLGAVSLGNTIYF
clone size: -; D gene: -; V gene: TRBV9; J gene: TRBJ1-2; CDR3 DNA: TGTGCCAGCAGCGTTACCCAGGGGCCCCCCACTTATGGCTACACCTTC; CDR3 protein: CASSVTQGPPTYGYTF
clone size: -; D gene: TRBD1; V gene: TRBV29-1; J gene: TRBJ2-1; CDR3 DNA: TGCAGCGTAGGGGACAGTTATCGTTCCTACAATGAGCAGTTCTTC; CDR3 protein: CSVGDSYRSYNEQFF
clone size: few; D gene: -; V gene: TRBV4-2; J gene: TRBJ2-5; CDR3 DNA: TGTGCCAGCAGCCAAGCATCCAGTTTCGAGACCCAGTACTTC; CDR3 protein: CASSQASSFETQYF
clone size: once; D gene: TRBD1; V gene: TRBV9; J gene: TRBJ1-3; CDR3 DNA: TGTGCCAGCAGCGCCTTCCAGGGGGCTTATGGAAACACCATATATTTT; CDR3 protein: CASSAFQGAYGNTIYF
clone size: -; D gene: -; V gene: TRBV2; J gene: TRBJ1-6; CDR3 DNA: TGTGCCAGCAGCATTTACGGGTATTCACCCCTCCACTTT; CDR3 protein: CASSIYGYSPLHF
clone size: -; D gene: -; V gene: TRBV4-1; J gene: TRBJ2-2; CDR3 DNA: TGCGCCAGCAGCCAAGTAAATACGAACACCGGGGAGCTGTTTTTT; CDR3 protein: CASSQVNTNTGELFF
clone size: -; D gene: -; V gene: TRBV6-5; J gene: TRBJ1-4; CDR3 DNA: TGTGCCAGCAGTCGGGGCGGCGGGGTGGGGGAAAAACTGTTTTTT; CDR3 protein: CASSRGGGVGEKLFF
clone size: -; D gene: TRBD2; V gene: TRBV2; J gene: TRBJ2-1; CDR3 DNA: TGTGCCAGCAGTGTGGGCGGGGGGAATTCCTACAATGAGCAGTTCTTC; CDR3 protein: CASSVGGGNSYNEQFF
clone size: -; D gene: -; V gene: TRBV9; J gene: TRBJ2-7; CDR3 DNA: TGTGCCAGCAGCGTAGAAACAGGTATCTCCGAGCAGTACTTC; CDR3 protein: CASSVETGISEQYF
clone size: few; D gene: TRBD1; V gene: TRBV7-3; J gene: TRBJ1-1; CDR3 DNA: TGTGCCAGCAGCTTAACCCCCGGGACAGGTCTTACCATGAACACTGAAGCTTTCTTT; CDR3 protein: CASSLTPGTGLTMNTEAFF
clone size: -; D gene: TRBD1; V gene: TRBV6-1; J gene: TRBJ1-1; CDR3 DNA: TGTGCCAGCTCAAAGGACAGGGGAATGAACACTGAAGCTTTCTTT; CDR3 protein: CASSKDRGMNTEAFF
clone size: few; D gene: TRBD1; V gene: TRBV5-4; J gene: TRBJ1-2; CDR3 DNA: TGTGCCAGCAGCTTCATAGGGAACAGGGGAGAGGGCTACACCTTC; CDR3 protein: CASSFIGNRGEGYTF
clone size: few; D gene: TRBD1; V gene: TRBV18; J gene: TRBJ1-1; CDR3 DNA: TGTGCCAGCTCACGTGGGACAGCTCTGAACACTGAAGCTTTCTTT; CDR3 protein: CASSRGTALNTEAFF
clone size: -; D gene: -; V gene: TRBV29-1; J gene: TRBJ2-7; CDR3 DNA: TGCAGCGTCAACCGGGACGGGAGCTACGAGCAGTACTTC; CDR3 protein: CSVNRDGSYEQYF
clone size: -; D gene: -; V gene: TRBV6-5; J gene: TRBJ1-4; CDR3 DNA: TGTGCCAGCAGGACAGACAAGGAAAAACTGTTTTTT; CDR3 protein: CASRTDKEKLFF
clone size: -; D gene: -; V gene: TRBV5-1; J gene: TRBJ2-3; CDR3 DNA: TGCGCCAGCAGCTTGGCACTGGGGGGTTTGCCCACAGATACGCAGTATTTT; CDR3 protein: CASSLALGGLPTDTQYF
clone size: -; D gene: TRBD1; V gene: TRBV5-1; J gene: TRBJ1-6; CDR3 DNA: TGCGCCAGCAGCGCGGGACAGGGGGACGTTTCACCCCTCCACTTT; CDR3 protein: CASSAGQGDVSPLHF
clone size: -; D gene: TRBD2; V gene: TRBV7-6; J gene: TRBJ2-7; CDR3 DNA: TGTGCCAGCAGCTTAGCGGGGGGGTCCTACGAGCAGTACTTC; CDR3 protein: CASSLAGGSYEQYF
clone size: -; D gene: -; V gene: TRBV9; J gene: TRBJ2-2; CDR3 DNA: TGTGCCAGCAGCTCCAGCGCGGGCACCGGGGAGCTGTTTTTT; CDR3 protein: CASSSSAGTGELFF
clone size: -; D gene: -; V gene: TRBV5-1; J gene: TRBJ2-7; CDR3 DNA: TGCGCCAGCAGCTTGTGGGGACTTCCGAGCTCCTACGAGCAGTACTTC; CDR3 protein: CASSLWGLPSSYEQYF
clone size: -; D gene: TRBD1; V gene: TRBV5-1; J gene: TRBJ1-1; CDR3 DNA: TGCGCCAGCAGCTTGGGTATTAGGGGGCTTGGCACTGAAGCTTTCTTT; CDR3 protein: CASSLGIRGLGTEAFF
clone size: -; D gene: TRBD1; V gene: TRBV29-1; J gene: TRBJ1-4; CDR3 DNA: TGCAGCGCCGGACAGGGGAGAGAAAAACTGTTTTTT; CDR3 protein: CSAGQGREKLFF
clone size: -; D gene: TRBD1; V gene: TRBV5-5; J gene: TRBJ2-7; CDR3 DNA: TGTGCCAGCAGCTTGTGGGACAGTGCCGAGCAGTACTTC; CDR3 protein: CASSLWDSAEQYF
clone size: once; D gene: -; V gene: TRBV9; J gene: TRBJ1-2; CDR3 DNA: TGTGCCAGAAAGGGGTCAGGGGTCAATCATAACTATGGCTACACCTTC; CDR3 protein: CARKGSGVNHNYGYTF
clone size: -; D gene: TRBD1; V gene: TRBV19; J gene: TRBJ2-7; CDR3 DNA: TGTGCCAGTAGTAAAGACAGGGTAGGGGAGCAGTACTTC; CDR3 protein: CASSKDRVGEQYF
clone size: -; D gene: -; V gene: TRBV30; J gene: TRBJ1-5; CDR3 DNA: TGTGCCTGGAGTGTAATAGGAGCGGGGAGTAGCAATCAGCCCCAGCATTTT; CDR3 protein: CAWSVIGAGSSNQPQHF
clone size: -; D gene: TRBD2; V gene: TRBV7-9; J gene: TRBJ2-1; CDR3 DNA: TGTGCCAGCAGCCACGGGGGGTACAATGAGCAGTTCTTC; CDR3 protein: CASSHGGYNEQFF
clone size: -; D gene: TRBD1; V gene: TRBV6-5; J gene: TRBJ1-1; CDR3 DNA: TGTGCCAGCAGTGGGACAGGGGATGCGGACACTGAAGCTTTCTTT; CDR3 protein: CASSGTGDADTEAFF
clone size: -; D gene: TRBD1; V gene: TRBV28; J gene: TRBJ1-2; CDR3 DNA: TGTGCCAGCTTCTACACAGGGGGTGGTCAGAATGGCTACACCTTC; CDR3 protein: CASFYTGGGQNGYTF
clone size: -; D gene: -; V gene: TRBV6-6; J gene: TRBJ1-1; CDR3 DNA: TGTGCCAGCAGCCTGAGGGGGGGCGCTCCAGCTTTCTTT; CDR3 protein: CASSLRGGAPAFF
clone size: -; D gene: TRBD2; V gene: TRBV5-6; J gene: TRBJ2-7; CDR3 DNA: TGTGCCAGCAGCTTACTCCAGCGGGGTCATGACGAGCAGTACTTC; CDR3 protein: CASSLLQRGHDEQYF
clone size: -; D gene: -; V gene: TRBV2; J gene: TRBJ1-3; CDR3 DNA: TGTGCCACTCAGGACACCTCTGGAAACACCATATATTTT; CDR3 protein: CATQDTSGNTIYF
clone size: -; D gene: TRBD1; V gene: TRBV18; J gene: TRBJ1-1; CDR3 DNA: TGTGCCAGCTCACCAGGGGACAGGGCGGCTTTCTTT; CDR3 protein: CASSPGDRAAFF
clone size: once; D gene: TRBD1; V gene: TRBV2; J gene: TRBJ1-1; CDR3 DNA: TGTGCCAGCACTGGGACAGGAGGGATGAACACTGAAGCTTTCTTT; CDR3 protein: CASTGTGGMNTEAFF
clone size: -; D gene: -; V gene: TRBV4-1; J gene: TRBJ1-3; CDR3 DNA: TGCGCCAGCAGCCAAGTGGGTACGGTGGGGCCTGGAAACACCATATATTTT; CDR3 protein: CASSQVGTVGPGNTIYF
clone size: -; D gene: TRBD2; V gene: TRBV25-1; J gene: TRBJ2-7; CDR3 DNA: TGTGCCAGCAGTGACACCGGGACTAGCGGCGAGCAGTACTTC; CDR3 protein: CASSDTGTSGEQYF
clone size: -; D gene: -; V gene: TRBV4-1; J gene: TRBJ2-2; CDR3 DNA: TGCGCCAGCAGCCAAGAATTTCCCCAAATGAACACCGGGGAGCTGTTTTTT; CDR3 protein: CASSQEFPQMNTGELFF
clone size: once; D gene: TRBD2; V gene: TRBV5-1; J gene: TRBJ2-2; CDR3 DNA: TGCGCCAGCAGCCTCGGACTAGCGGGGGGGACCGGGGAGCTGTTTTTT; CDR3 protein: CASSLGLAGGTGELFF
clone size: -; D gene: -; V gene: TRBV6-1; J gene: TRBJ1-1; CDR3 DNA: TGTGCCAGCAGTGACACATCCCCAGGCAACACTGAAGCTTTCTTT; CDR3 protein: CASSDTSPGNTEAFF
clone size: -; D gene: -; V gene: TRBV4-2; J gene: TRBJ2-2; CDR3 DNA: TGTGCCAGCAGTCCCCTGAGCACCGGGGAGCTGTTTTTT; CDR3 protein: CASSPLSTGELFF
clone size: few; D gene: TRBD1; V gene: TRBV28; J gene: TRBJ1-2; CDR3 DNA: TGTGCCAGCAAAGTAAGCCAGGGGGACTATGGCTACACCTTC; CDR3 protein: CASKVSQGDYGYTF
clone size: -; D gene: -; V gene: TRBV6-5; J gene: TRBJ2-5; CDR3 DNA: TGTGCCAGCAGCACAGGGTGGGAGACCCAGTACTTC; CDR3 protein: CASSTGWETQYF
clone size: -; D gene: -; V gene: TRBV5-1; J gene: TRBJ2-1; CDR3 DNA: TGCGCCAGCAGTCCCGGGACATACAATGAGCAGTTCTTC; CDR3 protein: CASSPGTYNEQFF